Listed below are T cell receptor beta chains from one sample, sequenced in a study of cytomegalovirus exposure and HLA in healthy donors. Repertoires were generated with immunoSEQ multiplex PCR, while TCRdb's copy carries only in-frame clones and drops some. The data hold roughly 170,000 clones, with around 83% observed a single time. Sequencing input: PBMCs. The receptors were sampled from a man aged 45-60 years in good health and CMV-seronegative. CDR3s include the opening cysteine and the closing phenylalanine or tryptophan. Fields, in order: CDR3 DNA, CDR3 protein, D gene, clone size, V gene, J gene. The D gene is left open where the match is weak. Only part of the rows carry a size: once, few, many, or a class if the clone is expanded.

CDR3 DNA: TGTGCCAGCAGCTCTGGACAGGGGGTCTACAATGAGCAGTTCTTC
CDR3 protein: CASSSGQGVYNEQFF
D gene: TRBD1
clone size: NA
V gene: TRBV5-4
J gene: TRBJ2-1

CDR3 DNA: TGTGCCAGCAGCTTACCGACTAGCGGGAGGGTCAATGAGCAGTTCTTC
CDR3 protein: CASSLPTSGRVNEQFF
D gene: TRBD2
clone size: NA
V gene: TRBV11-2
J gene: TRBJ2-1

CDR3 DNA: TGTGCCAGCAGCCTCTCGGGACAGGCATTCGGCTACACCTTC
CDR3 protein: CASSLSGQAFGYTF
D gene: TRBD1
clone size: NA
V gene: TRBV6-5
J gene: TRBJ1-2

CDR3 DNA: TGTGCCAGCAGCCAAACTAGCGGCGAGCAGTTCTTC
CDR3 protein: CASSQTSGEQFF
D gene: TRBD2
clone size: NA
V gene: TRBV7-6
J gene: TRBJ2-1

CDR3 DNA: TGTGCCAGCAGTGAAGCACAGACACCAGGCAATCAGCCCCAGCATTTT
CDR3 protein: CASSEAQTPGNQPQHF
D gene: NA
clone size: NA
V gene: TRBV6-1
J gene: TRBJ1-5

CDR3 DNA: TGCGCCAGCAGCCCTAGGACAGAGCTGAGCTCTGGAAACACCATATATTTT
CDR3 protein: CASSPRTELSSGNTIYF
D gene: NA
clone size: NA
V gene: TRBV5-1
J gene: TRBJ1-3

CDR3 DNA: TGTGCCAGCAGCACAGGACTAGCGGGCGCGGGGGTAACGCAGTATTTT
CDR3 protein: CASSTGLAGAGVTQYF
D gene: TRBD2
clone size: few
V gene: TRBV7-6
J gene: TRBJ2-3

CDR3 DNA: TGTGCCAGCAGTTACGTCCCGACCGGGGAGCTGTTTTTT
CDR3 protein: CASSYVPTGELFF
D gene: NA
clone size: NA
V gene: TRBV6-5
J gene: TRBJ2-2

CDR3 DNA: TGTGCCAGCAGCCGGACTAGCGGGCTGTACCAAGAGACCCAGTACTTC
CDR3 protein: CASSRTSGLYQETQYF
D gene: TRBD2
clone size: NA
V gene: TRBV7-2
J gene: TRBJ2-5

CDR3 DNA: TGTGCCAGCAGAGAACACAGACAGAGCACAGATACGCAGTATTTT
CDR3 protein: CASREHRQSTDTQYF
D gene: NA
clone size: NA
V gene: TRBV6-6
J gene: TRBJ2-3

CDR3 DNA: TGTGCCAGCAGACCTGACAGGGGGGCTCAGCCCCAGCATTTT
CDR3 protein: CASRPDRGAQPQHF
D gene: TRBD1
clone size: NA
V gene: TRBV6-6
J gene: TRBJ1-5

CDR3 DNA: TGTGCCAGCAGTTACTCGCGCGGCCAATCCGAAGCTTTCTTT
CDR3 protein: CASSYSRGQSEAFF
D gene: NA
clone size: few
V gene: TRBV6-6
J gene: TRBJ1-1

CDR3 DNA: TGTGCCAGCAGCGCCCGACACGAGAACACTGAAGCTTTCTTT
CDR3 protein: CASSARHENTEAFF
D gene: NA
clone size: NA
V gene: TRBV9
J gene: TRBJ1-1

CDR3 DNA: TGTGCCAGCAGTTCCGGACAGGGCCAGGAAAAACTGCTTTTT
CDR3 protein: CASSSGQGQEKLLF
D gene: TRBD1
clone size: NA
V gene: TRBV28
J gene: TRBJ1-4

CDR3 DNA: TGTGCCAGCAGTGTTGCGAATGGACAGGCCTACGAGCAGTACTTC
CDR3 protein: CASSVANGQAYEQYF
D gene: TRBD1
clone size: NA
V gene: TRBV6-4
J gene: TRBJ2-7

CDR3 DNA: TGCGCCAGCAGCCCCCTCTTAAGGGGGAACACTGAAGCTTTCTTT
CDR3 protein: CASSPLLRGNTEAFF
D gene: NA
clone size: NA
V gene: TRBV5-1
J gene: TRBJ1-1

CDR3 DNA: TGTGCCAGCTCACCCGGGACTGATAACTATGGCTACACCTTC
CDR3 protein: CASSPGTDNYGYTF
D gene: NA
clone size: NA
V gene: TRBV18
J gene: TRBJ1-2

CDR3 DNA: TGTGCCAGCAGTTACTCCCACAGGACCTACGAGCAGTACTTC
CDR3 protein: CASSYSHRTYEQYF
D gene: NA
clone size: NA
V gene: TRBV6-5
J gene: TRBJ2-7

CDR3 DNA: TGTGCCAGCTCAGGGGGCAAGCACAATGAGCAGTTCTTC
CDR3 protein: CASSGGKHNEQFF
D gene: NA
clone size: NA
V gene: TRBV18
J gene: TRBJ2-1

CDR3 DNA: TGTGCCAGTAAAGGGGTAGCGGGGGGGCGGTACAATGAGCAGTTCTTC
CDR3 protein: CASKGVAGGRYNEQFF
D gene: TRBD2
clone size: NA
V gene: TRBV19
J gene: TRBJ2-1

CDR3 DNA: TGTGCCAGCAGCTTAACAGGGAGACTAGCGGGGGGACAAAACACCGGGGAGCTGTTTTTT
CDR3 protein: CASSLTGRLAGGQNTGELFF
D gene: TRBD2
clone size: NA
V gene: TRBV7-3
J gene: TRBJ2-2

CDR3 DNA: TGCGCCAGCAGCCAAGCTGACGTAGAGGAAGGTTGTAGCGTTGAGCAGTTCTTC
CDR3 protein: CASSQADVEEGCSVEQFF
D gene: NA
clone size: NA
V gene: TRBV4-3
J gene: TRBJ2-1

CDR3 DNA: TGTGCCAGCAGCCCGAGACACGGTAAAAAAGAGACCCAGTACTTC
CDR3 protein: CASSPRHGKKETQYF
D gene: NA
clone size: NA
V gene: TRBV11-3
J gene: TRBJ2-5

CDR3 DNA: TGTGCCAGCAAGTTGGGAGAAACCCAGGGGGAGGAGCAGTACTTC
CDR3 protein: CASKLGETQGEEQYF
D gene: NA
clone size: NA
V gene: TRBV2
J gene: TRBJ2-5

CDR3 DNA: TGTGCCAGCAGTTACTGGGGACAGCAGAACACTGAAGCTTTCTTT
CDR3 protein: CASSYWGQQNTEAFF
D gene: TRBD1
clone size: NA
V gene: TRBV6-5
J gene: TRBJ1-1

CDR3 DNA: TGTGCCAGCAGCTTAACTTTTCGGGGGGCTAGCGGGGGTTCCTACGAGCAGTACTTC
CDR3 protein: CASSLTFRGASGGSYEQYF
D gene: TRBD2
clone size: NA
V gene: TRBV7-2
J gene: TRBJ2-7

CDR3 DNA: TGTGCCAGCAGCCAAGAATCACGCCGGGAGACCCAGTACTTC
CDR3 protein: CASSQESRRETQYF
D gene: NA
clone size: NA
V gene: TRBV14
J gene: TRBJ2-5

CDR3 DNA: TGCGCCAGCAGATCCGGGACATTCCAGAGCTCCTATAATTCACCCCTCCACTTT
CDR3 protein: CASRSGTFQSSYNSPLHF
D gene: NA
clone size: NA
V gene: TRBV5-1
J gene: TRBJ1-6

CDR3 DNA: TGTGCCAGCAGTTTTGAGGAGTCTATCAACACTGAAGCTTTCTTT
CDR3 protein: CASSFEESINTEAFF
D gene: NA
clone size: NA
V gene: TRBV28
J gene: TRBJ1-1

CDR3 DNA: TGTGCCAGCAGCTCCCAGCGGGGCCCCAAAGAGACCCAGTACTTC
CDR3 protein: CASSSQRGPKETQYF
D gene: TRBD2
clone size: NA
V gene: TRBV7-2
J gene: TRBJ2-5

CDR3 DNA: TGCGCCTCGCGAGGGTTTGCCATTCAGTACTTC
CDR3 protein: CASRGFAIQYF
D gene: NA
clone size: NA
V gene: TRBV4-1
J gene: TRBJ2-4

CDR3 DNA: TGTGCCAGCAGTTTTTTGACAGGGGTTGAAGCTTTCTTT
CDR3 protein: CASSFLTGVEAFF
D gene: TRBD1
clone size: NA
V gene: TRBV27
J gene: TRBJ1-1

CDR3 DNA: TGTGCCAGTAGTGGAGGGACTTTACCCTCCTACGAGCAGTACTTC
CDR3 protein: CASSGGTLPSYEQYF
D gene: NA
clone size: NA
V gene: TRBV19
J gene: TRBJ2-7

CDR3 DNA: TGTGCCAGCAGTCCCGGCGGGGGGCGCGGCACAGATACGCAGTATTTT
CDR3 protein: CASSPGGGRGTDTQYF
D gene: TRBD2
clone size: NA
V gene: TRBV6-6
J gene: TRBJ2-3

CDR3 DNA: TGTGCCAGCAGTCCTGGTGGAGGTAGCAATCAGCCCCAGCATTTT
CDR3 protein: CASSPGGGSNQPQHF
D gene: NA
clone size: NA
V gene: TRBV28
J gene: TRBJ1-5

CDR3 DNA: TGTGCCAGCAGTGAAGTAGGGGGCCCTAACTATGGCTACACCTTC
CDR3 protein: CASSEVGGPNYGYTF
D gene: TRBD1
clone size: NA
V gene: TRBV6-1
J gene: TRBJ1-2

CDR3 DNA: TGTGCCAGCAGCTCACAGGGGAACACTGAAGCTTTCTTT
CDR3 protein: CASSSQGNTEAFF
D gene: NA
clone size: NA
V gene: TRBV7-3
J gene: TRBJ1-1

CDR3 DNA: TGTGCCAGTAGTATTAGAGGGACAGGCCAAGAGACCCAGTACTTC
CDR3 protein: CASSIRGTGQETQYF
D gene: TRBD1
clone size: NA
V gene: TRBV19
J gene: TRBJ2-5

CDR3 DNA: TGTGCCAGCAGCTTCCGGACAGGATCAACTAATGAAAAACTGTTTTTT
CDR3 protein: CASSFRTGSTNEKLFF
D gene: TRBD1
clone size: NA
V gene: TRBV7-9
J gene: TRBJ1-4

CDR3 DNA: TGTGCCAGCAGTTTATGGGGACTAGCGGGAGACAATGAGCAGTTCTTC
CDR3 protein: CASSLWGLAGDNEQFF
D gene: TRBD2
clone size: NA
V gene: TRBV6-5
J gene: TRBJ2-1

CDR3 DNA: TGTGCCAGCAGTCGGACTAATCAGCCCCAGCATTTT
CDR3 protein: CASSRTNQPQHF
D gene: NA
clone size: NA
V gene: TRBV6-1
J gene: TRBJ1-5

CDR3 DNA: TGTGCCAGAAGCTTCGGGACAGGGATTCAGCCCCAGCATTTT
CDR3 protein: CARSFGTGIQPQHF
D gene: TRBD1
clone size: NA
V gene: TRBV5-3
J gene: TRBJ1-5

CDR3 DNA: TGTGCCAGCAGCCTCGGACTAGTAGGGGTTGGCGAGCAGTACTTC
CDR3 protein: CASSLGLVGVGEQYF
D gene: TRBD2
clone size: NA
V gene: TRBV5-5
J gene: TRBJ2-7

CDR3 DNA: TGTGCCAGCAGCTTGAGGCAGGGGAAAGGAAACACCATATATTTT
CDR3 protein: CASSLRQGKGNTIYF
D gene: NA
clone size: NA
V gene: TRBV5-4
J gene: TRBJ1-3

CDR3 DNA: TGTGCCAGCAGCACCAGACAGGGGGATATCGCTGGGGCCAACGTCCTGACTTTC
CDR3 protein: CASSTRQGDIAGANVLTF
D gene: TRBD1
clone size: NA
V gene: TRBV9
J gene: TRBJ2-6

CDR3 DNA: TGTGCCACCAGCAGAGATCGGGGGACTAGCGGGAGGCAAACCAATGAGCAGTTCTTC
CDR3 protein: CATSRDRGTSGRQTNEQFF
D gene: TRBD2
clone size: NA
V gene: TRBV15
J gene: TRBJ2-1

CDR3 DNA: TGTGCCAGCAGCCGGACTAGCGGGGGGGCTCGGGAGCAGTTCTTC
CDR3 protein: CASSRTSGGAREQFF
D gene: TRBD2
clone size: NA
V gene: TRBV7-3
J gene: TRBJ2-1

CDR3 DNA: TGTGCCAGCAGTTACCCAGGCACCTACGAGCAGTACTTC
CDR3 protein: CASSYPGTYEQYF
D gene: NA
clone size: few
V gene: TRBV6-5
J gene: TRBJ2-7

CDR3 DNA: TGTGCCAGTAGTATTCGGGACTACCTAACGGGGAATGAGCAGTTCTTC
CDR3 protein: CASSIRDYLTGNEQFF
D gene: TRBD2
clone size: NA
V gene: TRBV19
J gene: TRBJ2-1

CDR3 DNA: TGTGCAAGTCGCTTAATGGACAGTCCTGGAGATACGCAGTATTTT
CDR3 protein: CASRLMDSPGDTQYF
D gene: NA
clone size: NA
V gene: TRBV12-2
J gene: TRBJ2-3

CDR3 DNA: TGTGCCAGCAGCCCACAGGGGTTCGACACTGAAGCTTTCTTT
CDR3 protein: CASSPQGFDTEAFF
D gene: TRBD1
clone size: NA
V gene: TRBV7-9
J gene: TRBJ1-1

CDR3 DNA: TGTGCCAGCAGCCAGAGAAATTCTAGCGGGTTGGGTTTCAGGGATACGCAGTATTTT
CDR3 protein: CASSQRNSSGLGFRDTQYF
D gene: TRBD2
clone size: NA
V gene: TRBV4-2
J gene: TRBJ2-3